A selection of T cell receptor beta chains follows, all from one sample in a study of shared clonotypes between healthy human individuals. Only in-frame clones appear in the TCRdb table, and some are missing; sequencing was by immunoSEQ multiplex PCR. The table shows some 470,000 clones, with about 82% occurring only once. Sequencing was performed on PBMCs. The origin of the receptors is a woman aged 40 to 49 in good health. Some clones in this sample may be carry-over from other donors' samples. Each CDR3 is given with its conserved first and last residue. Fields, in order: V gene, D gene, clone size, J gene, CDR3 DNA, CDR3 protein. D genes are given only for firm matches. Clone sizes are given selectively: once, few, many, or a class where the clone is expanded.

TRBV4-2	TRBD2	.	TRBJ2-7	TGTGCCAGCAGCCAAGAATGGGTTACAGGCGGGACTAGCGGGGGGATCTCCTACGAGCAGTACTTC	CASSQEWVTGGTSGGISYEQYF
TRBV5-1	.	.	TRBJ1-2	TGCGCCAGCAGCTTGACTGTAGGGTCTAACTATGGCTACACCTTC	CASSLTVGSNYGYTF
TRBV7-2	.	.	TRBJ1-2	TGTGCCAGCAGCTTACTGTCCCGTGGGAGCTACACCTTC	CASSLLSRGSYTF
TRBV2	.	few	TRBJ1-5	TGTGCCAGCGGGCTCTTAGGGGGTCAGCCCCAGCATTTT	CASGLLGGQPQHF
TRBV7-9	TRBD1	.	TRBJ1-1	TGTGCCAGCAGCTCCACAGGGGGCGGCACTGAAGCTTTCTTT	CASSSTGGGTEAFF
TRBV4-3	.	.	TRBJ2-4	TGCGCCAGCAGCCAAGATTTGCGGGACATTCAGTACTTC	CASSQDLRDIQYF
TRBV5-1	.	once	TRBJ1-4	TGCGCCAGCAGCTTTCGTACAGGGACGAGTGAAAAACTGTTTTTT	CASSFRTGTSEKLFF
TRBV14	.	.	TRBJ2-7	TGTGCCAGCAGCCATTCTTCTCAGCAGTACTTC	CASSHSSQQYF
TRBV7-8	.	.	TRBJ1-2	TGTGCCAGCAGCCCCACTCCCCGGGGGGCCTATGGCTACACCTTC	CASSPTPRGAYGYTF
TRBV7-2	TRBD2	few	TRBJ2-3	TGTGCCAGCAGCTCCTTCCTTAGCGGGAGGTTTAGGACAGATACGCAGTATTTT	CASSSFLSGRFRTDTQYF
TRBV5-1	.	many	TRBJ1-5	TGCGCCAGCAGAACCTCTACGGGGGAGGGTCAGCCCCAGCATTTT	CASRTSTGEGQPQHF
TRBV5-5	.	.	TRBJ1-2	TGTGCCAGTCAAGCTTGGGGAGGGGGACACTATGGCTACACCTTC	CASQAWGGGHYGYTF
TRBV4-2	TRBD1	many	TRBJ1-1	TGTGCCAGCAGCATGGGACAGGGAATGAACACTGAAGCTTTCTTT	CASSMGQGMNTEAFF
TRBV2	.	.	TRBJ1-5	TGTGCCAGCACGGGGGGCGCTGGGAGGCAGGGAGATCAGCCCCAGCATTTT	CASTGGAGRQGDQPQHF
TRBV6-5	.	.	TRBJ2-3	TGTGCCACTAGACAGAGCACAGATACGCAGTATTTT	CATRQSTDTQYF
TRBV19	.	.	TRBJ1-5	TGTGCCAGTAGTATAGATCTGTTCAGGGGCGGACAGCCCCAGCATTTT	CASSIDLFRGGQPQHF
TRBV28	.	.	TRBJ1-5	TGTGCCAGCACCGCCTCGGGGGTCCGTCAGCCCCAGCATTTT	CASTASGVRQPQHF
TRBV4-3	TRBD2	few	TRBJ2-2	TGCGCCAGCAGCCAGACTAGCGGGAACGTCGCCGGGGAGCTGTTTTTT	CASSQTSGNVAGELFF
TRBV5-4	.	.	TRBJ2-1	TGTGCCAGCAGCCCCGAGTCTAGCACCGACTACAATGAGCAGTTCTTC	CASSPESSTDYNEQFF
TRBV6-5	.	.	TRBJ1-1	TGTGCCAGCAGTTCGGATAGGGGTACTGAAGCTTTCTTT	CASSSDRGTEAFF
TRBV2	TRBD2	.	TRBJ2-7	TGTGCCAGCAGAAAGCGGGAGGACCCCTACGAGCAGTACTTC	CASRKREDPYEQYF
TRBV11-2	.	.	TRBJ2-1	TGTGCCAGCAGCTTAGTCGCCGGGCTTCTAAATGAGCAGTTCTTC	CASSLVAGLLNEQFF
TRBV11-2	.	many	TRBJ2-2	TGTGCCAGCAGCACCACTTACCCGAACACCGGGGAGCTGTTTTTT	CASSTTYPNTGELFF
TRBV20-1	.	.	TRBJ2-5	TGCAGTGCTGGGCGCCAAGAGACCCAGTACTTC	CSAGRQETQYF
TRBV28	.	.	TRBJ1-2	TGTGCCAGCAGTTTAAGGGATTACTATGGCTACACCTTC	CASSLRDYYGYTF